These T cell receptor beta chains were read from a single sample in a study of blood T cell repertoires in COVID-19. Some clones are missing from TCRdb's copy, which holds only in-frame ones; the method was immunoSEQ multiplex PCR. This sample has about 180,000 clones, with about 86% found just once. Sequencing input: peripheral blood. The receptors here all came from a woman in her twenties or thirties with active or convalescent COVID-19. Both conserved end residues are part of each CDR3. Each record gives: J gene, D gene, V gene, clone size, CDR3 protein, CDR3 DNA. A D gene is named only where the DNA matches it firmly. Clone size is shown for a subset of rows, as once, few, many or a class of expanded clone.

TRBJ2-7	.	TRBV25-1	few	CASSDHQGTYEQYF	TGTGCCAGCAGTGATCATCAGGGAACCTACGAGCAGTACTTC
TRBJ2-1	TRBD2	TRBV27	.	CASSKEAGGVDNEQFF	TGTGCCAGCAGTAAGGAAGCGGGAGGGGTAGACAATGAGCAGTTCTTC
TRBJ1-6	.	TRBV19	.	CASLLPLQSSYNSPLHF	TGTGCCAGTCTCCTGCCCCTACAGAGCTCCTATAATTCACCCCTCCACTTT
TRBJ2-1	TRBD2	TRBV6-2/TRBV6-3	.	CASSPRLARPYNEQFF	TGTGCCAGCAGCCCTCGACTAGCGAGGCCCTACAATGAGCAGTTCTTC
TRBJ2-7	TRBD2	TRBV6-5	.	CASRLTSGGRGEQYF	TGTGCCAGCAGACTAACTAGCGGGGGACGGGGCGAGCAGTACTTC
TRBJ2-2	.	TRBV2	.	CASSRSGANTGELFF	TGTGCCAGCAGTAGGTCAGGTGCGAACACCGGGGAGCTGTTTTTT
TRBJ1-5	.	TRBV28	.	CASIKWGVPQHF	TGTGCCAGCATCAAGTGGGGGGTACCCCAGCATTTT
TRBJ2-3	.	TRBV5-1	.	CASSLARGGFADTQYF	TGCGCCAGCAGCTTGGCTCGGGGAGGATTCGCAGATACGCAGTATTTT
TRBJ2-1	.	TRBV5-1	once	CASSFTGWGVNEQFF	TGCGCCAGCAGCTTTACAGGTTGGGGTGTCAATGAGCAGTTCTTC
TRBJ1-5	.	TRBV5-6	.	CASSLSGQRLQPQHF	TGTGCCAGCAGCTTGTCTGGACAGCGACTTCAGCCCCAGCATTTT
TRBJ1-4	TRBD1	TRBV5-1	.	CASSVTGFGANEKLFF	TGCGCCAGCAGCGTGACAGGGTTTGGAGCTAATGAAAAACTGTTTTTT
TRBJ2-5	TRBD2	TRBV9	.	CASSAGLAGPQETQYF	TGTGCCAGCAGCGCCGGACTAGCGGGGCCCCAAGAGACCCAGTACTTC
TRBJ1-2	.	TRBV29-1	.	CSVEEGSLYGYTF	TGCAGCGTTGAAGAGGGCAGTCTCTATGGCTACACCTTC
TRBJ1-1	.	TRBV30	.	CACSGDTLNTEAFF	TGTGCCTGCAGCGGGGACACGTTGAACACTGAAGCTTTCTTT
TRBJ1-1	.	TRBV6-6	.	CASSYSYREAFF	TGTGCCAGCAGTTACTCTTACAGAGAAGCTTTCTTT
TRBJ1-5	.	TRBV6-6	.	CASSYSGGIDQPQHF	TGTGCCAGCAGTTACTCCGGGGGAATAGATCAGCCCCAGCATTTT